These T cell receptor beta chains were read from a single sample in a study of cytomegalovirus exposure and HLA in healthy donors. Repertoires were generated with immunoSEQ multiplex PCR, while TCRdb's copy carries only in-frame clones and drops some. The table includes fewer than 200,000 clones, roughly 85% detected once. Sequencing was done on a sample of PBMCs. Receptor source: a male donor in good health and CMV-seronegative. Both conserved end residues are part of each CDR3. Fields, in order: clone size, V gene, D gene, J gene, CDR3 DNA, CDR3 protein. The D gene is left open where the match is weak. Expanded clones are given a class, and other clones once, few, many or no size at all.

NA,TRBV10-3,TRBD2,TRBJ2-1,TGTGCCATCAGTGACGGAGCTAGCGGGAGGCCTCACAATGAGCAGTTCTTC,CAISDGASGRPHNEQFF
NA,TRBV5-4,NA,TRBJ2-1,TGTGCCAGCAGCTTGGTATTTGGGACACCCTACAATGAGCAGTTCTTC,CASSLVFGTPYNEQFF
NA,TRBV30,NA,TRBJ1-1,TGTGCCTGGAGTCCCCAGGGGCCCGAGGGCGTAATCTTT,CAWSPQGPEGVIF
NA,TRBV9,NA,TRBJ1-6,TGTGCCAGCAGCCCCCAACGGACGGGACTTAATTCACCCCTCCACTTT,CASSPQRTGLNSPLHF
NA,TRBV10-3,TRBD1,TRBJ1-1,TGTGCCACCACCGGGACAGCGTTGGGGGAAGCTTTCTTT,CATTGTALGEAFF
NA,TRBV5-1,TRBD1,TRBJ2-3,TGCGCCAGCAGCCTGGACAGGGCCTTGGATACGCAGTATTTT,CASSLDRALDTQYF
NA,TRBV27,TRBD1,TRBJ1-6,TGTGCCAGCAGTTTAGAGAGGACAGGGGGCTATAATTCACCCCTCCACTTT,CASSLERTGGYNSPLHF
NA,TRBV7-9,NA,TRBJ1-2,TGTGCCAGCAGCTTACTTGGACAATCCAACTATGGCTACACCTTC,CASSLLGQSNYGYTF
NA,TRBV18,NA,TRBJ1-2,TGTGCCAGCTCACCCCCAGGGAAAGCTAACTATGGCTACACCTTC,CASSPPGKANYGYTF
NA,TRBV6-5,TRBD1,TRBJ1-6,TGTGCCAGCAGCCCCAGACAGGGTGGCTCACCCCTCCACTTT,CASSPRQGGSPLHF
NA,TRBV9,TRBD2,TRBJ2-7,TGTGCCAGCAGCGCTGGGACTAGCGGGGGCTACGAGCAGTACTTC,CASSAGTSGGYEQYF
few,TRBV5-4,TRBD1,TRBJ1-1,TGTGCCAGCAGCGACGGGACAGGGGCCCTAATTTCTGAAGCTTTCTTT,CASSDGTGALISEAFF
NA,TRBV2,TRBD1,TRBJ2-7,TGTGCCAGCCCCGGCCTCCGGGACAGTTCATACGAGCAGTACTTC,CASPGLRDSSYEQYF
NA,TRBV6-6,NA,TRBJ1-2,TGTGCCAGCAGTTACCAGGGTGATGGCTACACCTTC,CASSYQGDGYTF
NA,TRBV2,NA,TRBJ1-2,TGTGCCAGTTGGAGGGGTTATGATGGCTACACCTTC,CASWRGYDGYTF
NA,TRBV5-6,TRBD1,TRBJ2-5,TGTGCCAGCAGCTCACCCAGGGGGCTTGAGACCCAGTACTTC,CASSSPRGLETQYF
NA,TRBV7-9,TRBD1,TRBJ1-1,TGTGCCAGCAGCTTCTCCATGACAGGGCCTGAAGCTTTCTTT,CASSFSMTGPEAFF
NA,TRBV29-1,TRBD2,TRBJ2-3,TGCAGCGCAGGTTGGGGTGTGAGCGGGGCTAGCACAGATACGCAGTATTTT,CSAGWGVSGASTDTQYF
NA,TRBV6-1,TRBD1,TRBJ1-6,TGTGCCAGCAGTTCCGGGACAGTGGCCTTT,CASSSGTVAF
NA,TRBV5-1,TRBD1,TRBJ2-2,TGCGCCAGCAGCTTGTTGAGGACAGGTGATGCCGGGGAGCTGTTTTTT,CASSLLRTGDAGELFF
NA,TRBV7-9,NA,TRBJ1-4,TGTTCCAGCAGCGAAGCGGGCCGCTTGGATGAAAAACTGTTTTTT,CSSSEAGRLDEKLFF
NA,TRBV7-3,TRBD2,TRBJ2-7,TGTGCCAGCAGCTACCAGCGGGAGATCCCCTACGAGCAGTACTTC,CASSYQREIPYEQYF
NA,TRBV19,TRBD1,TRBJ1-2,TGTGCCAGTACCTCAAGGGGGACAGTGGTCTATGGCTACACCTTC,CASTSRGTVVYGYTF
NA,TRBV14,NA,TRBJ1-1,TGTGCCAGCAGCCAAGCCGGGGGTTCCACTGAAGCTTTCTTT,CASSQAGGSTEAFF